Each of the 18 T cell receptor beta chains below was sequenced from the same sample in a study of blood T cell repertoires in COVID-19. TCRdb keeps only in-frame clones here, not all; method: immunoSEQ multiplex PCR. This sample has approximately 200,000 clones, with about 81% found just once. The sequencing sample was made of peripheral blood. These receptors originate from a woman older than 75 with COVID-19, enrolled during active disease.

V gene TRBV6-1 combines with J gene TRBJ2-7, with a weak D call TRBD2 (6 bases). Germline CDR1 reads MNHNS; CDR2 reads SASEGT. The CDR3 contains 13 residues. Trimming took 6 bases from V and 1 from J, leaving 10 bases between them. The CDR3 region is CASRGLASYEQYF. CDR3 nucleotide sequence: TGTGCCAGCAGGGGGCTAGCGTCCTACGAGCAGTACTTC.

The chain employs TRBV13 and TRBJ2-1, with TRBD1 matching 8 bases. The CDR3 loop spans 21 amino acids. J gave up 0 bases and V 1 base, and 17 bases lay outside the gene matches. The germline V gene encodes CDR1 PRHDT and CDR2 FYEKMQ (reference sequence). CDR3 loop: CASSLEEGWGTGQSSYNEQFF. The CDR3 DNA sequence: TGTGCCAGCAGCTTAGAAGAGGGATGGGGGACAGGACAAAGCTCCTACAATGAGCAGTTCTTC. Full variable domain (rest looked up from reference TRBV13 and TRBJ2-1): AAGVIQSPRHLIKEKRETATLKCYPIPRHDTVYWYQQGPGQDPQFLISFYEKMQSDKGSIPDRFSAQQFSDYHSELNMSSLELGDSALYFCASSLEEGWGTGQSSYNEQFFGPGTRLTVL.

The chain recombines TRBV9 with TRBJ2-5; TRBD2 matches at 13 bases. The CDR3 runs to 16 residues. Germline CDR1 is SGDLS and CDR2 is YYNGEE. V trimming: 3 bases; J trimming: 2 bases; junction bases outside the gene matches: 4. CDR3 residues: CASSGTSGGIQETQYF. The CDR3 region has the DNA TGTGCCAGCAGCGGGACTAGCGGGGGAATTCAAGAGACCCAGTACTTC.

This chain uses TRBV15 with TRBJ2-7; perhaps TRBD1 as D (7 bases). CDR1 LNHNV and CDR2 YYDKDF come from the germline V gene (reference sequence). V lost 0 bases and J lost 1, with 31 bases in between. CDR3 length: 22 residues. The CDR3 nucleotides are TGTGCCACCAGCAGAGATGGGGGGATCTGGAGACAGGGTACATATCATTCCTACGAGCAGTACTTC. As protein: CATSRDGGIWRQGTYHSYEQYF.

CDR3 sequence (DNA): TGTGCCAGCTCACGCCGGTACCAAGAGACCCAGTACTTC. Its translation is CASSRRYQETQYF. This chain connects TRBV18 to TRBJ2-5; D ambiguous. CDR1 is KGHSH, CDR2 LQKENI, per germline. V lost 4 bases, J lost 0 bases, and 6 bases lay in between. CDR3 length equals 13 residues. Looking up the rest from reference TRBV18 and TRBJ2-5 gives the full variable domain: NAGVMQNPRHLVRRRGQEARLRCSPMKGHSHVYWYRQLPEEGLKFMVYLQKENIIDESGMPKERFSAEFPKEGPSILRIQQVVRGDSAAYFCASSRRYQETQYFGPGTRLLVL.

CDR3 sequence reads: CASSPAGVEQYF. In DNA form, the CDR3 reads TGTGCCAGCAGTCCCGCGGGGGTTGAGCAGTACTTC. The V and J genes are TRBV12-3 or TRBV12-4 and TRBJ2-7, with 7 bases fitting TRBD2. V shed 5 bases, J shed 7 bases, and the junction held 5 bases outside the gene matches. The CDR3 loop spans 12 amino acids.

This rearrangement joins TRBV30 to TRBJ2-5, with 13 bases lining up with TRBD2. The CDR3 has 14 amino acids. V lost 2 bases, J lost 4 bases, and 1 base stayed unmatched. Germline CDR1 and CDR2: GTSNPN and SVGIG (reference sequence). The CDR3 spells CAWSRTSGGETQYF. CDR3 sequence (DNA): TGTGCCTGGAGTCGGACTAGCGGGGGAGAGACCCAGTACTTC.

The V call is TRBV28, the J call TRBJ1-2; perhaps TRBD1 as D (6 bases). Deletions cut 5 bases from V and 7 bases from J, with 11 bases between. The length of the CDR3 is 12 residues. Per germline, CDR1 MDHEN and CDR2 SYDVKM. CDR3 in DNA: TGTGCCAGCAGTACCAGGGGTCGTGGCTACACCTTC. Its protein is CASSTRGRGYTF.

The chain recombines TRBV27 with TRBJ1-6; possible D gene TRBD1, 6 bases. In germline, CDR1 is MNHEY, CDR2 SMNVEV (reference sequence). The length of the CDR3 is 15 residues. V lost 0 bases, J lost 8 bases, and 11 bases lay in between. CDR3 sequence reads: CASSLSGAPHSPLHF. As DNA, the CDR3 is TGTGCCAGCAGTTTATCGGGGGCCCCACATTCACCCCTCCACTTT.

This CDR3 is CASSRDRLKGNTIYF. DNA for the CDR3: TGTGCCAGCAGCCGGGACAGACTTAAAGGAAACACCATATATTTT. The gene calls are TRBV5-5 and TRBJ1-3; 7 bases agree with TRBD1. V was clipped by 4 bases and J by 4 bases; unmatched bases: 8. The germline CDR1 and CDR2 sequences are SGHKS and YYEKEE (reference sequence). This CDR3 has 15 residues.

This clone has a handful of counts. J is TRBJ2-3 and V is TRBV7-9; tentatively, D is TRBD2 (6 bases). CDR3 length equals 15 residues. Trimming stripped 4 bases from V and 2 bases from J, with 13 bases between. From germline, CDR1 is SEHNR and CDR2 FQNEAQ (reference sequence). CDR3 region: CASSSSSVPTDTQYF. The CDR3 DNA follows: TGTGCCAGCAGCTCGTCTAGCGTTCCCACAGATACGCAGTATTTT.

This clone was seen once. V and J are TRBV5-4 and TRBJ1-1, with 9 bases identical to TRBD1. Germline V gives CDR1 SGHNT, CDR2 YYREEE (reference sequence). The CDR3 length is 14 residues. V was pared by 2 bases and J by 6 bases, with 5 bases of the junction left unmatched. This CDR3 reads CASSLFDRGAEAFF. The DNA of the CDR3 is TGTGCCAGCAGCTTATTCGACAGGGGGGCTGAAGCTTTCTTT.

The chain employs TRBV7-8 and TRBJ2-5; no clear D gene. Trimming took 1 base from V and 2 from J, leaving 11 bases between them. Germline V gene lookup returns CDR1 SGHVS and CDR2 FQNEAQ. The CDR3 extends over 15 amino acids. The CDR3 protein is CASSLGIALQETQYF. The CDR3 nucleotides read TGTGCCAGCAGCTTAGGAATAGCCCTGCAAGAGACCCAGTACTTC.

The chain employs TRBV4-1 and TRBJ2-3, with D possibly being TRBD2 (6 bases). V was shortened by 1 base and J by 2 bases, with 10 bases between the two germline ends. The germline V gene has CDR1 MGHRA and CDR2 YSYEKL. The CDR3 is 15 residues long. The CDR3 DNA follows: TGCGCCAGCAGCCAAGTCGGAGGGCTCACAGATACGCAGTATTTT. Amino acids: CASSQVGGLTDTQYF.

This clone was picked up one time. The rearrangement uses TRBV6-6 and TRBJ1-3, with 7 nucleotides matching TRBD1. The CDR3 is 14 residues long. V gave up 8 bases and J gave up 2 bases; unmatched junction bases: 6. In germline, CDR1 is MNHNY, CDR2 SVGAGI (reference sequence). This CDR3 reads CASWNQGAGNTIYF. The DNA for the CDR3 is TGTGCCAGCTGGAATCAGGGGGCTGGAAACACCATATATTTT.

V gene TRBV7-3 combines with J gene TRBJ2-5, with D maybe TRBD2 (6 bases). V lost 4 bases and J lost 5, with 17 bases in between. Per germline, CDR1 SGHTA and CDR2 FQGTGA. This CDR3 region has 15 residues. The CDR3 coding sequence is TGTGCCAGCAGCTCGTCGTCGGGGAGGAGGGAGACCCAGTACTTC. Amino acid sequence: CASSSSSGRRETQYF.

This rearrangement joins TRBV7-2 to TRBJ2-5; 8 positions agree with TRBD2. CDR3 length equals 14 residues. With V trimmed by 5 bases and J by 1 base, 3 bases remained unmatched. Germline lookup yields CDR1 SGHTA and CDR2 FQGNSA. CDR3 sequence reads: CASSRSGVQETQYF. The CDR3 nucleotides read TGTGCCAGCAGCCGTAGCGGGGTCCAAGAGACCCAGTACTTC.

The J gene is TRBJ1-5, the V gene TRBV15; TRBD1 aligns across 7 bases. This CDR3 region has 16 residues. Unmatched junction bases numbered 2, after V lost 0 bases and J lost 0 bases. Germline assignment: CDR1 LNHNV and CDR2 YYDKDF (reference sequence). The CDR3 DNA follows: TGTGCCACCAGCAGAGACGGACAGGCTAGCAATCAGCCCCAGCATTTT. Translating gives CATSRDGQASNQPQHF. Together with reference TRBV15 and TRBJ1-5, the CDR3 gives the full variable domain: DAMVIQNPRYQVTQFGKPVTLSCSQTLNHNVMYWYQQKSSQAPKLLFHYYDKDFNNEADTPDNFQSRRPNTSFCFLDIRSPGLGDTAMYLCATSRDGQASNQPQHFGDGTRLSIL.